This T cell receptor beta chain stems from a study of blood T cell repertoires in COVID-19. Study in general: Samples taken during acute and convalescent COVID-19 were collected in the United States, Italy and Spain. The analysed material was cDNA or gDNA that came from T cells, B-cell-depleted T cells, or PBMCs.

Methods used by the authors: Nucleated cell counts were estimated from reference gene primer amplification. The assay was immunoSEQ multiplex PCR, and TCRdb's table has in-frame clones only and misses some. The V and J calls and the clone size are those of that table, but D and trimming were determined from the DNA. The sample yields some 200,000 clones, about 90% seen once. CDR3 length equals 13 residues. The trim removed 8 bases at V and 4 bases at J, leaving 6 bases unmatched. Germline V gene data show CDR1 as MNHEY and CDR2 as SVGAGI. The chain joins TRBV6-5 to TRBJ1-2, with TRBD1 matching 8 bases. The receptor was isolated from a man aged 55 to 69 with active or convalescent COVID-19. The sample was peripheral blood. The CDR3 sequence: CASEWTGFYGYTF. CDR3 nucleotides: TGTGCCAGCGAGTGGACAGGGTTCTATGGCTACACCTTC.